Described below is a single T cell receptor beta chain sequence and its context. The sample is drawn from a study of monozygotic twins with inflammatory bowel disease. TCRdb reprocessed the 5' RACE reads and stores each CDR3 protein as one record, lacking DNA. In all, the sample yields approximately 160,000 distinct CDR3 sequences. This CDR3 contains 15 residues. CDR1 is MDHEN and CDR2 is SYDVKM in the germline V gene. J is TRBJ2-2 and V is TRBV28. This sequence originates from a human donor with ulcerative colitis or Crohn's disease, or a healthy co-twin of an affected twin (not recorded which). The specimen sequenced was blood. This chain's CDR3 is CASSFGQPNTGELFF.